This is a list of T cell receptor beta chains from one sample in a study of chemoradiotherapy in HPV16-positive cancers. Profiled with immunoSEQ multiplex PCR; TCRdb holds only in-frame clones, not every one. The data contain 14,000 or so clones, roughly 90% of them singletons. The sequences come from tumor tissue, collected from a patient who underwent chemoradiotherapy. The source of these receptors is a human donor with HPV-associated anogenital cancer. CDR3s include the opening cysteine and the closing phenylalanine or tryptophan. D genes are given only for firm matches. Size is stated for part of the rows, as once, few or many counts, or as a class when the clone is expanded.

V	J	size	D	CDR3	DNA
TRBV7-2	TRBJ2-2	NA	NA	CASRQNSGELFF	TGTGCCAGCAGACAAAACTCCGGGGAGCTGTTTTTT
TRBV7-3	TRBJ1-1	NA	NA	CASSLSAGGTEAFF	TGTGCCAGCAGCTTAAGTGCAGGTGGCACTGAAGCTTTCTTT
TRBV21-1	TRBJ2-7	NA	NA	CASSTPGLAVPYEQYF	TGTGCCAGCAGCACCCCAGGACTAGCGGTGCCCTACGAGCAGTACTTC
TRBV27	TRBJ2-7	NA	TRBD2	CASSPGGASYEQYF	TGTGCCAGCTCCCCCGGGGGGGCCTCCTACGAGCAGTACTTC
TRBV10-3	TRBJ1-1	NA	NA	CAISESRDGGNTEAFF	TGTGCCATCAGTGAGTCCCGGGACGGGGGTAACACTGAAGCTTTCTTT
TRBV5-6	TRBJ2-1	NA	NA	CASSLLAGYNEQFF	TGTGCCAGCAGCTTGTTAGCCGGGTACAATGAGCAGTTCTTC
TRBV27	TRBJ2-1	NA	TRBD2	CASSSRGSGRVEQFF	TGTGCCAGCAGTTCCCGAGGGAGCGGGAGGGTTGAGCAGTTCTTC
TRBV13	TRBJ2-7	NA	NA	CASSPSRSYEQYF	TGTGCCAGCAGCCCTAGCCGGTCCTACGAGCAGTACTTC
TRBV28	TRBJ2-7	few	TRBD2	CASSFGLGLAGGSGSYEQYF	TGTGCCAGCAGTTTTGGATTGGGACTAGCGGGAGGGAGTGGCTCCTACGAGCAGTACTTC
TRBV7-9	TRBJ2-1	NA	NA	CASQGGDYYNEQFF	TGTGCCAGTCAGGGGGGGGACTACTACAATGAGCAGTTCTTC
TRBV7-3	TRBJ2-2	once	NA	CASSPQGHNTGELFF	TGTGCCAGCAGCCCACAAGGACATAACACCGGGGAGCTGTTTTTT
TRBV20-1	TRBJ2-7	NA	NA	CSAGLLLEQYF	TGCAGTGCTGGACTTCTTCTCGAGCAGTACTTC
TRBV11-3	TRBJ2-4	NA	NA	CASSLGIRGGKNIQYF	TGTGCCAGCAGCTTAGGGATTAGGGGAGGCAAAAACATTCAGTACTTC
TRBV19	TRBJ2-3	NA	TRBD2	CASSRLAGVPDTQYF	TGTGCCAGTAGTAGGCTAGCGGGAGTCCCAGATACGCAGTATTTT
TRBV29-1	TRBJ1-2	NA	NA	CSVDTYTF	TGCAGCGTTGACACTTACACCTTC
TRBV7-9	TRBJ2-2	NA	NA	CASSLDGTGELFF	TGTGCCAGCAGCTTAGACGGGACCGGGGAGCTGTTTTTT
TRBV19	TRBJ2-7	NA	NA	CASSTLPRQKANEQYF	TGTGCCAGTAGTACCCTCCCTAGACAGAAAGCAAACGAGCAGTACTTC
TRBV10-2	TRBJ2-6	NA	NA	CASTDGSGANVLTF	TGCGCCAGCACCGACGGCTCTGGGGCCAACGTCCTGACTTTC
TRBV7-6	TRBJ2-3	NA	TRBD2	CASSLGLAGVTQYF	TGTGCCAGCAGCTTAGGGCTAGCGGGAGTTACGCAGTATTTT
TRBV21-1	TRBJ2-7	NA	NA	CASSPIRDQGYEQYF	TGTGCCAGCAGTCCGATCAGGGATCAAGGCTACGAGCAGTACTTC
TRBV6-1	TRBJ1-5	NA	NA	CASSEWTNDSNQPQHF	TGTGCCAGCAGTGAATGGACAAACGATAGCAATCAGCCCCAGCATTTT
TRBV28	TRBJ2-4	NA	TRBD1	CASSMTGMIQYF	TGTGCCAGCAGTATGACAGGGATGATTCAGTACTTC
TRBV15	TRBJ1-5	NA	TRBD1	CATSMDRGDDQPQHF	TGTGCCACCAGCATGGACAGGGGGGACGATCAGCCCCAGCATTTT
TRBV2	TRBJ2-1	NA	NA	CASIEKAERAYNEQFF	TGTGCCAGCATCGAAAAAGCGGAGAGGGCCTACAATGAGCAGTTCTTC
TRBV7-2	TRBJ2-3	NA	TRBD1	CASSSRTGVDTQYF	TGTGCCAGCAGCTCTCGGACAGGGGTAGATACGCAGTATTTT
TRBV18	TRBJ2-3	NA	NA	CASSGREGADTQYF	TGTGCCAGCTCGGGGCGGGAAGGCGCAGATACGCAGTATTTT
TRBV5-6	TRBJ2-7	NA	TRBD1	CASSLNGQGLTYEQYF	TGTGCCAGCAGCTTGAACGGACAGGGGTTGACCTACGAGCAGTACTTC
TRBV13	TRBJ2-7	NA	NA	CASTRGVASSYEQYF	TGTGCCAGTACCAGAGGGGTTGCCAGCTCCTACGAGCAGTACTTC
TRBV6-1	TRBJ1-2	NA	TRBD1	CASSRDSPYGYTF	TGTGCCAGCAGTAGGGACAGTCCCTATGGCTACACCTTC
TRBV5-1	TRBJ2-1	once	NA	CASSAGPEGAYNEQFF	TGCGCCAGCAGCGCGGGACCTGAGGGAGCCTACAATGAGCAGTTCTTC
TRBV7-8	TRBJ2-1	NA	TRBD2	CASSALAGRRFSEQFF	TGTGCCAGCAGCGCACTAGCGGGAAGAAGGTTTAGTGAGCAGTTCTTC
TRBV19	TRBJ2-7	NA	NA	CASSIEVFYEQYF	TGTGCCAGTAGTATAGAGGTGTTCTACGAGCAGTACTTC
TRBV7-9	TRBJ1-2	NA	NA	CASSLGAAQTGGYTF	TGTGCCAGCAGCTTGGGCGCAGCACAGACGGGGGGCTACACCTTC
TRBV30	TRBJ2-2	NA	NA	CAWSTDNTGELFF	TGTGCCTGGAGTACGGATAACACCGGGGAGCTGTTTTTT
TRBV2	TRBJ2-3	NA	NA	CASSEGWASSGSTQYF	TGTGCCAGCAGTGAAGGTTGGGCCTCGAGCGGTTCGACGCAGTATTTT
TRBV5-6	TRBJ1-4	once	NA	CASSLGGLGNEKLFF	TGTGCCAGCAGCTTGGGGGGGCTTGGTAATGAAAAACTGTTTTTT
TRBV2	TRBJ1-5	NA	NA	CASCFQGNQPQHF	TGTGCCAGCTGCTTTCAGGGCAATCAGCCCCAGCATTTT
TRBV2	TRBJ2-3	NA	NA	CASSGLSLNTDTQYF	TGTGCCAGCAGTGGACTATCCCTAAACACAGATACGCAGTATTTT
TRBV30	TRBJ1-2	NA	NA	CAWTHNGEGLGYTF	TGTGCCTGGACCCATAACGGGGAGGGGTTGGGCTACACCTTC
TRBV11-2	TRBJ2-1	NA	TRBD1	CASSSPGTGANEQFF	TGTGCCAGCAGCTCGCCCGGGACAGGGGCCAATGAGCAGTTCTTC
TRBV9	TRBJ2-3	NA	TRBD2	CASSVEMGQRLAGALDTQYF	TGTGCCAGCAGCGTAGAGATGGGGCAGCGCCTAGCGGGAGCGTTGGATACGCAGTATTTT
TRBV13	TRBJ1-2	NA	NA	CASTSAGAGGYTF	TGTGCCAGCACCTCGGCCGGGGCTGGCGGCTACACCTTC
TRBV7-9	TRBJ2-5	NA	TRBD1	CASSNRGAETQYF	TGTGCCAGCAGTAACAGGGGGGCGGAGACCCAGTACTTC
TRBV7-9	TRBJ2-1	once	TRBD2	CASSLASGRANEQFF	TGTGCCAGCAGCTTAGCCAGCGGGAGGGCCAATGAGCAGTTCTTC
TRBV10-3	TRBJ1-2	NA	TRBD1	CAISESAGDSGYTF	TGTGCCATCAGTGAGTCCGCAGGGGACAGTGGCTACACCTTC
TRBV6-5	TRBJ1-5	NA	TRBD1	CASSKGAGELTQHF	TGTGCCAGCAGCAAGGGGGCAGGGGAGTTGACCCAGCATTTT
TRBV5-5	TRBJ1-4	NA	NA	CASSFRLANEKLFF	TGTGCCAGCAGCTTCCGGTTAGCTAATGAAAAACTGTTTTTT
TRBV4-2	TRBJ1-1	NA	NA	CASSPHDSLNTEAFF	TGTGCCAGCAGCCCCCACGACAGCCTGAACACTGAAGCTTTCTTT
TRBV19	TRBJ1-2	NA	NA	CASSIDARQGYTF	TGTGCCAGTAGTATCGACGCGAGGCAAGGCTACACCTTC
TRBV7-2	TRBJ2-3	NA	TRBD2	CASSLAPSGSGTDTQYF	TGTGCCAGCAGCTTAGCGCCTAGCGGGAGTGGCACAGATACGCAGTATTTT
TRBV27	TRBJ2-5	NA	NA	CASSAVWAGTQYF	TGTGCCAGCTCTGCAGTGTGGGCCGGGACCCAGTACTTC
TRBV2	TRBJ2-1	NA	TRBD2	CASTLAGGYNEQFF	TGTGCCAGTACCCTAGCGGGAGGGTACAATGAGCAGTTCTTC
TRBV29-1	TRBJ2-5	few	TRBD2	CSVEGDSGVQYF	TGCAGCGTTGAAGGCGACAGCGGGGTGCAGTACTTC
TRBV5-1	TRBJ1-1	NA	NA	CASSLGRSMNTEAFF	TGCGCCAGCAGCTTGGGACGGTCCATGAACACTGAAGCTTTCTTT